These 22 T cell receptor beta chains share one sample of origin, sequenced in a study of blood T cell repertoires in COVID-19. Using immunoSEQ multiplex PCR, the repertoire was profiled, and TCRdb retains in-frame clones only, with some absent. The data hold under 200,000 clones, with 82% observed a single time. The specimen was PBMCs or T cells enriched from blood (not recorded which). Receptors originate from a woman aged 60-75 years with acute COVID-19.

This rearrangement joins TRBV10-1 to TRBJ1-1, with D possibly matching TRBD1 (6 bases). The CDR3 is 13 amino acids. From germline, CDR1 is WNHNN and CDR2 SYGVQD (reference sequence). The V and J ends lost 8 bases and 5 bases respectively, with 15 bases between them. The CDR3 DNA sequence: TGCGCCAGCTCTCAAGAGGGGGGGACTGAAGCTTTCTTT. Translation gives CASSQEGGTEAFF.

The gene calls are TRBV10-3 and TRBJ1-2, with D possibly TRBD1 on 5 matching bases. CDR3 length equals 11 residues. V lost 11 bases and J lost 4, with 11 bases in between. Germline V gene lookup returns CDR1 ENHRY and CDR2 SYGVKD. The CDR3 region is CAGGGSYGYTF. In nucleotides, the CDR3 is TGTGCCGGGGGGGGGAGCTATGGCTACACCTTC.

The rearrangement joins TRBV24-1 to TRBJ2-3, with 14 bases aligning to TRBD2. The CDR3 has 16 amino acids. Trimming cost V 7 bases and J 4 bases; bases outside gene matches: 6. Germline CDR1 KGHDR, CDR2 SFDVKD. This CDR3 is CATRGTSGSGSDTQYF. In DNA form, the CDR3 reads TGTGCCACCAGGGGGACTAGCGGGAGTGGGTCAGATACGCAGTATTTT.

The chain links TRBV3-1 (or the pseudogene TRBV3-2) to TRBJ1-2; the D is unclear. Germline CDR1 reads LGHDT; CDR2 reads YNNKEL (reference sequence). Trimming cost V 4 bases and J 7 bases, with 13 bases left between them. CDR3 length: 13 residues. Here the CDR3 DNA reads TGTGCCAGCAGCCTTTCTTCGGGGTCTGGCTACACCTTC. Protein product: CASSLSSGSGYTF.

The J gene is TRBJ1-2, the V gene TRBV5-4; 9 bases align to TRBD1. V was clipped by 3 bases and J by 8 bases; unmatched bases: 11. This CDR3 spans 15 amino acids. The germline CDR1 and CDR2 sequences are SGHNT and YYREEE (reference sequence). The CDR3 coding sequence is TGTGCCAGCAGCTCGCCGACGGACGGGACAGGGGGCTACACCTTC. Translation gives CASSSPTDGTGGYTF.

V gene TRBV6-2 or TRBV6-3 combines with J gene TRBJ1-1; D perhaps matches TRBD1 (6 bases). Germline CDR1 is MNHEY and CDR2 is SVGEGT. This CDR3 has 11 amino acids. The V gene lost 4 bases and the J gene lost 14 bases, with 14 bases spanning the gap. Here the CDR3 reads CASSLEGGDFF. CDR3 DNA: TGTGCCAGCAGTTTAGAAGGGGGAGACTTCTTT.

V usage is TRBV5-1 and J usage is TRBJ2-7, with 8 bases lining up with TRBD1. V lost 3 bases and J lost 5; bases outside the gene matches: 4. Germline V gives CDR1 SGHRS, CDR2 YFSETQ. The CDR3 loop spans 13 amino acids. The CDR3 nucleotides read TGCGCCAGCAGCTCCGACAGGGGCCACGAGCAGTACTTC. Its translation: CASSSDRGHEQYF. Full variable domain (rest looked up from reference TRBV5-1 and TRBJ2-7): KAGVTQTPRYLIKTRGQQVTLSCSPISGHRSVSWYQQTPGQGLQFLFEYFSETQRNKGNFPGRFSGRQFSNSRSEMNVSTLELGDSALYLCASSSDRGHEQYFGPGTRLTVT.

This chain links TRBV5-1 with TRBJ1-1, with TRBD1 as a possible D gene (6 bases). V was shortened by 10 bases and J by 0 bases, with 13 bases between the two germline ends. Germline CDR1 and CDR2: SGHRS and YFSETQ. The CDR3 has 13 residues. The CDR3 coding sequence is TGCGCCCCCAGAGGGGGAGTGAACACTGAAGCTTTCTTT. This translates into CAPRGGVNTEAFF.

This chain joins TRBV5-5 and TRBJ2-1, with a weak D call TRBD1 (6 bases). V shed 0 bases and J shed 6 bases, with 13 bases lying between them. Germline CDR1 is SGHKS and CDR2 is YYEKEE (reference sequence). The CDR3 runs 15 residues. The CDR3, as DNA: TGTGCCAGCAGCTTGGTGGCAGGGGCAGTCAATGAGCAGTTCTTC. The encoded protein is CASSLVAGAVNEQFF.

J is TRBJ1-2 and V is TRBV7-2; D not resolved. Trimming removed 2 bases at V and 0 bases at J, with 10 bases between. Germline lookup yields CDR1 SGHTA and CDR2 FQGNSA. The CDR3 loop spans 15 amino acids. The CDR3 DNA reads as TGTGCCAGCAGCTTAAATTTCCAGGCTAACTATGGCTACACCTTC. Its protein is CASSLNFQANYGYTF. Full variable domain (missing parts from reference TRBV7-2 and TRBJ1-2): GAGVSQSPSNKVTEKGKDVELRCDPISGHTALYWYRQSLGQGLEFLIYFQGNSAPDKSGLPSDRFSAERTGGSVSTLTIQRTQQEDSAVYLCASSLNFQANYGYTFGSGTRLTVV.

This clone was seen a handful of times. The chain joins TRBV18 to TRBJ2-7; no definite D call. The length of the CDR3 is 15 residues. Germline V lookup: CDR1 KGHSH, CDR2 LQKENI. Trimming took off 3 bases at V and 0 bases at J, with 12 bases between the two ends. CDR3 loop: CASSPRSASSYEQYF. DNA of the CDR3: TGTGCCAGCTCACCTCGTTCAGCGAGCTCCTACGAGCAGTACTTC.

The J gene is TRBJ1-5, the V gene TRBV12-3 or TRBV12-4; D gene uncertain. The CDR3 sequence is 12 residues long. The ends were cut back, 4 bases at V and 5 bases at J, with 6 bases in the middle. The CDR3 nucleotides read TGTGCCAGCAGTTCGTCAGATCAGCCCCAGCATTTT. This sequence encodes CASSSSDQPQHF.

A few counts support this clone. The chain employs TRBV9 and TRBJ2-3; 9 bases are a match to TRBD1. J lost 1 base, V lost 1 base, and 10 bases had no gene match. Germline loops: CDR1 SGDLS, CDR2 YYNGEE. The CDR3 extends over 18 amino acids. The CDR3, as DNA: TGTGCCAGCAGCGTAAGTTTCGGACAGGGGAGTGGCACAGATACGCAGTATTTT. Its translation: CASSVSFGQGSGTDTQYF.

The chain is built from TRBV4-1 and TRBJ2-5; 9 nucleotides match TRBD1. Germline-derived CDR1 and CDR2 are MGHRA and YSYEKL. The CDR3 runs to 16 residues. The V and J ends lost 2 bases and 4 bases, in that order; junction bases with no gene match: 8. The CDR3 here is CASSQTGQGVPETQYF. The CDR3 DNA reads TGCGCCAGCAGCCAAACGGGACAGGGTGTTCCAGAGACCCAGTACTTC.

The chain employs TRBV7-8 and TRBJ2-3, with TRBD1 identical over 9 bases. Trimming took 5 bases from V and 4 from J; bases not matched to a gene: 7. The CDR3 sequence is 15 residues long. Germline V lookup: CDR1 SGHVS, CDR2 FQNEAQ. The CDR3 protein is CASSIDRGTADTQYF. The CDR3 DNA reads TGTGCCAGCAGCATAGACAGGGGGACGGCAGATACGCAGTATTTT.

The rearrangement joins TRBV6-1 to TRBJ1-1, with D perhaps matching TRBD1 (6 bases). This CDR3 has 16 amino acids. Per the germline V gene, CDR1 is MNHNS and CDR2 is SASEGT. The ends were cut back, 3 bases at V and 3 bases at J, with 17 bases in the middle. The CDR3 nucleotides are TGTGCCAGCAGTGACCCTCTAGGGGGGGGCCACACTGAAGCTTTCTTT. It is translated as CASSDPLGGGHTEAFF.

This clone came up a few times. This sequence joins TRBV2 and TRBJ1-1; D unresolved. Trimming shortened V by 5 bases and J by 5 bases, and 15 bases separated the two germline ends. This CDR3 is built from 14 residues. Per germline, CDR1 SNHLY and CDR2 FYNNEI. The CDR3: CASSWQSRGTEAFF. DNA for the CDR3: TGTGCCAGCAGTTGGCAGTCACGGGGTACTGAAGCTTTCTTT.

The V gene is TRBV2, the J gene TRBJ2-5, with 10 nucleotides matching TRBD2. Germline V CDR1 and CDR2: SNHLY, FYNNEI. This CDR3 region has 15 residues. V was pared by 3 bases and J by 4 bases, with 5 bases of the junction left unmatched. The CDR3 here is CASSDGLAGVETQYF. For the CDR3, the DNA is TGTGCCAGCAGTGATGGGCTAGCGGGGGTAGAGACCCAGTACTTC. Looking up the rest from reference TRBV2 and TRBJ2-5 gives the full variable domain: EPEVTQTPSHQVTQMGQEVILRCVPISNHLYFYWYRQILGQKVEFLVSFYNNEISEKSEIFDDQFSVERPDGSNFTLKIRSTKLEDSAMYFCASSDGLAGVETQYFGPGTRLLVL.

The chain is built from TRBV3-1 (or the pseudogene TRBV3-2) and TRBJ1-1, with a weak D call TRBD1 (5 bases). Germline V lookup: CDR1 LGHDT, CDR2 YNNKEL (reference sequence). V lost 0 bases, J lost 0 bases, and 8 bases lay in between. The CDR3 length is 15 residues. Here the CDR3 DNA reads TGTGCCAGCAGCCAAGATCAGGGTATGAACACTGAAGCTTTCTTT. Residues: CASSQDQGMNTEAFF.

The rearrangement links TRBV10-3 to TRBJ2-3, with a possible D match to TRBD1 (6 bases). The ends were cut back, 10 bases at V and 4 bases at J, with 15 bases in the middle. Germline CDR1 reads ENHRY; CDR2 reads SYGVKD. CDR3 length equals 13 residues. CDR3: CATGAQGPDTQYF. CDR3 bases: TGTGCCACCGGGGCGCAGGGGCCAGATACGCAGTATTTT.

The genes are TRBV5-1 and TRBJ2-7, with a weak D call TRBD1 (8 bases). This CDR3 has 15 amino acids. Germline V gene lookup returns CDR1 SGHRS and CDR2 YFSETQ. Between the trimmed V and J ends, which lost 0 bases and 5 bases, there was a span of 15 bases. In nucleotides, the CDR3 is TGCGCCAGCAGCTTGGCCCACAGGGGGGGTAACGAGCAGTACTTC. This sequence encodes CASSLAHRGGNEQYF.

J is TRBJ1-1 and V is TRBV6-2 or TRBV6-3; D is possibly TRBD1 (5 bases). V dropped 5 bases and J dropped 7 bases, with 20 bases sitting between them. Germline CDR1 reads MNHEY; CDR2 reads SVGEGT. The CDR3 spans 15 residues. The CDR3 protein is CASSDRPGAFFEAFF. CDR3 sequence (DNA): TGTGCCAGCAGTGACAGACCGGGTGCCTTTTTTGAAGCTTTCTTT.